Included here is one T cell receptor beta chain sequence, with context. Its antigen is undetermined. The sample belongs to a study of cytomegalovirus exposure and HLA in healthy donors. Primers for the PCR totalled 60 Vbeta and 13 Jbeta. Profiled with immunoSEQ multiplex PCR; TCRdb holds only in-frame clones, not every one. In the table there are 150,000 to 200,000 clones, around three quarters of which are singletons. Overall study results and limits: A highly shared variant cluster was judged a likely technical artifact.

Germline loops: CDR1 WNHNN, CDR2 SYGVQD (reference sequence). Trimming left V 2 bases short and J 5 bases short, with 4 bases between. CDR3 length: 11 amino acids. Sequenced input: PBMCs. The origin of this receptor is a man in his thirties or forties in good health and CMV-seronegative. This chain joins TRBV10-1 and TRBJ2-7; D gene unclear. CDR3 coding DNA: TGCGCCAGCAGTGAGGCGCACGAGCAGTACTTC. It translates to CASSEAHEQYF.